This TCR beta chain was identified during a study of T cell repertoires in cytomegalovirus infection. Study-wide background: Shared public TCR beta signatures pointed to both CMV infection and a matching HLA type.

This clonotype was seen repeatedly, ten times or more. Its antigen remains unidentified. TCRdb analysed the reads with MiXCR anew, one entry per CDR3 protein. Here the sample spans 210,000 or so distinct CDR3 sequences, roughly 6.5% being singletons. The study, taken as a whole, reports: CMV-specific TCR beta clonotypes restricted by HLA-C dominated the ex vivo response. Accumulated public TCR beta family frequency recognized individuals carrying CMV together with the relevant HLA.

Trimming shortened V by 0 bases and J by 4 bases, and 9 bases separated the two germline ends. The CDR3 is made up of 13 amino acids. Germline CDR1 GTSNPN, CDR2 SVGIG (reference sequence). Sequencing input: PBMCs. The TCR sequence derives from a human donor in good health (CMV status not recorded). Some clones in this sample may be carry-over from other donors' samples. This chain joins TRBV30 and TRBJ1-1; no clear D gene. CDR3 DNA sequence: TGTGCCTGGAGTGTACGACGTGGCACTGAAGCTTTCTTT. It codes for CAWSVRRGTEAFF.